The 21 T cell receptor beta chains below were found in one sample sequenced in a study of monozygotic twins with inflammatory bowel disease (dated by TCRdb to between 2019 and 2020). The receptor library was made with 5' RACE. TCRdb shows the sequencer as Illumina HiSeq 2500. One entry per CDR3 protein sequence results from the TCRdb reprocessing of the reads, with DNA left out. This sample's table has entries for 400,000 or so distinct CDR3 sequences. The ten largest account for about 2.6% of the sample. The sample was blood. All receptors come from a human donor with ulcerative colitis or Crohn's disease, or a healthy co-twin of an affected twin (not recorded which).

The rearrangement joins TRBV3-1 to TRBJ1-2; checking the TCRdb D call of TRBD1 is not possible without DNA. Germline V lookup: CDR1 LGHDT, CDR2 YNNKEL (reference sequence). The CDR3 is 14 residues long. CDR3: CASSQGQGVSGYTF.

The J gene is TRBJ2-1, the V gene TRBV7-6; TCRdb's D gene call, TRBD2, goes unchecked for lack of DNA. Looked up from germline, CDR1 is SGHVS and CDR2 is FNYEAQ. CDR3 length: 16 amino acids. The CDR3 loop is CASSSFSGGAQNEQFF.

The genes are TRBV27 and TRBJ2-1. CDR3 length: 13 amino acids. CDR1 and CDR2 from the germline V gene are MNHEY and SMNVEV (reference sequence). The CDR3 protein is CASSLGRYNEQFF.

The CDR3 region is CASKRGADRDGYTF. The chain is built from TRBV7-9 and TRBJ1-2; TCRdb's D gene call, TRBD1, goes unchecked for lack of DNA. Germline V gene lookup returns CDR1 SEHNR and CDR2 FQNEAQ (reference sequence). The CDR3 is 14 amino acids. The full variable domain, its missing parts supplied by reference TRBV7-9 and TRBJ1-2, is DTGVSQNPRHKITKRGQNVTFRCDPISEHNRLYWYRQTLGQGPEFLTYFQNEAQLEKSRLLSDRFSAERPKGSFSTLEIQRTEQGDSAMYLCASKRGADRDGYTFGSGTRLTVV.

V gene TRBV20-1 combines with J gene TRBJ2-2; the TCRdb call, TRBD2, lacks DNA for checking. Germline loops: CDR1 DFQATT, CDR2 SNEGSKA (reference sequence). The CDR3 loop spans 15 amino acids. The CDR3 loop reads CSASLAGSNTGELFF.

The gene calls are TRBV7-2 and TRBJ2-7; TCRdb selects TRBD1, and the lack of DNA leaves this call unchecked. There are 14 residues in the CDR3. Germline values: CDR1 SGHTA, CDR2 FQGNSA. CDR3 amino acids: CASSFRGQAYEQYF.

The rearrangement links TRBV4-1 to TRBJ1-2; TCRdb proposes TRBD1, but this gene call is untestable without DNA. This CDR3 has 15 amino acids. Germline loops: CDR1 MGHRA, CDR2 YSYEKL. This CDR3 is CASSQDTGGNYGYTF.

The CDR3 sequence: CATSRDTSGNTIYF. The chain joins TRBV15 to TRBJ1-3. CDR3 length equals 14 residues. CDR1 is LNHNV and CDR2 is YYDKDF in the germline V gene (reference sequence).

The chain recombines TRBV6-2 or TRBV6-3 with TRBJ2-7; TCRdb designates TRBD1, a call that cannot be tested without DNA. This CDR3 is 14 amino acids long. Germline lookup yields CDR1 MNHEY and CDR2 SVGEGT. CDR3 in amino acids: CASSYLQGRNEQYF.

The chain is built from TRBV6-2 or TRBV6-3 and TRBJ2-6; checking the TCRdb D call of TRBD2 is not possible without DNA. In germline, CDR1 is MNHEY, CDR2 SVGEGT. The CDR3 covers 20 residues. CDR3 sequence: CASRRSGGSQRGAWANVLTF.

This sequence joins TRBV5-1 and TRBJ1-1. Germline V gene lookup returns CDR1 SGHRS and CDR2 YFSETQ. The CDR3 covers 14 residues. CDR3 region: CASSWTASNTEAFF. Together with reference TRBV5-1 and TRBJ1-1, the CDR3 gives the full variable domain: KAGVTQTPRYLIKTRGQQVTLSCSPISGHRSVSWYQQTPGQGLQFLFEYFSETQRNKGNFPGRFSGRQFSNSRSEMNVSTLELGDSALYLCASSWTASNTEAFFGQGTRLTVV.

The genes are TRBV29-1 and TRBJ2-2; TCRdb reports TRBD2, a call that lacks DNA to check it against. The CDR3 has 16 amino acids. The germline V gene has CDR1 SQVTM and CDR2 ANQGSEA. CDR3 residues: CSVELPRAANTGELFF.

The V call is TRBV20-1, the J call TRBJ2-1; TCRdb reports TRBD1, a call that lacks DNA to check it against. Germline V gene lookup returns CDR1 DFQATT and CDR2 SNEGSKA (reference sequence). The CDR3 extends over 11 amino acids. CDR3 in amino acids: CSAYRGYEQFF.

CDR3 sequence reads: CSAKASGPYNEQFF. The chain links TRBV20-1 to TRBJ2-1; the TRBD2 assignment by TCRdb is unverifiable without DNA. The CDR3 covers 14 residues. CDR1 is DFQATT, CDR2 SNEGSKA, per germline (reference sequence).

The chain links TRBV27 to TRBJ2-7. The CDR3 length is 13 residues. CDR1 MNHEY and CDR2 SMNVEV come from the germline V gene (reference sequence). CDR3 protein: CASSCTNSYEQYF.

The rearrangement uses TRBV19 and TRBJ1-5; the D call of TRBD1 rests on TCRdb alone, since no DNA is present to check it. The CDR3 spans 16 residues. Germline V gene data show CDR1 as LNHDA and CDR2 as SQIVND (reference sequence). CDR3 in amino acids: CASSFHRGGSNQPQHF.

CDR3 sequence: CASSFIYEQFF. The rearrangement links TRBV12-3 or TRBV12-4 to TRBJ2-1. CDR3 length equals 11 residues.

The chain uses TRBV4-1 and TRBJ2-3; checking the TCRdb D call of TRBD1 is not possible without DNA. CDR3 length: 16 amino acids. The germline CDR1 and CDR2 sequences are MGHRA and YSYEKL. The CDR3 protein is CASSQDGGDRADTQYF.

This CDR3 reads CASSDRGTNEKLFF. The chain is built from TRBV6-1 and TRBJ1-4; there is no DNA to check the TCRdb D call of TRBD1. Germline V gene sequence: CDR1 MNHNS, CDR2 SASEGT. CDR3 length equals 14 residues.

The chain is built from TRBV3-1 and TRBJ2-2; TCRdb returns TRBD1, unconfirmable since there is no DNA. The germline V gene encodes CDR1 LGHDT and CDR2 YNNKEL (reference sequence). CDR3 size: 14 residues. The CDR3 is CASSPLINTGELFF.

The chain has TRBV4-1 and TRBJ2-1; TCRdb designates TRBD1, a call that cannot be tested without DNA. Germline CDR1 reads MGHRA; CDR2 reads YSYEKL. This CDR3 region has 17 residues. The CDR3 is CASSRPRAGGSYNEQFF.